Given below is one TCR beta chain in context. Its antigen is not identified. This record belongs to a study of molecular identifiers for immune sequencing clone quantification. CDR1 MNHEY and CDR2 SVGAGI come from the germline V gene. The CDR3 loop spans 15 amino acids. Trimming removed 6 bases from V and 5 bases from J; junction bases left unmatched: 8. The study, taken as a whole, reports: With a barcode shared among identical TCR molecules, highly expanded clone sizes could be underestimated. Jurkat TCR RNA spiked in from one cell (amid 800,000 to 1,000,000 naive cells) was reportedly detectable.

Every naive CD8 library was made from between about 17,000 and 1,100,000 sorted cells with 10%, 30% or 50% RNA. TCRdb itself ran the PCR reads through MiXCR, one entry per CDR3 protein. The sample contains about 510,000 distinct CDR3 sequences, about 25% of which appear only once. The material sequenced was naive CD8+ T cells from blood, with Jurkat cell RNA spiked in. The subset here: FACS-sorted CD8+CD4-CCR7+CD45RA+ naive T cells. The chain joins TRBV6-5 to TRBJ1-5; 9 bases are shared with TRBD1. This clonotype originated in a human donor in good health. Some libraries in this study had Jurkat cell RNA spiked in. The DNA of the CDR3 is TGTGCCAGCAGAGCCGGGACAGGGAAATATCAGCCCCAGCATTTT. It translates to CASRAGTGKYQPQHF.